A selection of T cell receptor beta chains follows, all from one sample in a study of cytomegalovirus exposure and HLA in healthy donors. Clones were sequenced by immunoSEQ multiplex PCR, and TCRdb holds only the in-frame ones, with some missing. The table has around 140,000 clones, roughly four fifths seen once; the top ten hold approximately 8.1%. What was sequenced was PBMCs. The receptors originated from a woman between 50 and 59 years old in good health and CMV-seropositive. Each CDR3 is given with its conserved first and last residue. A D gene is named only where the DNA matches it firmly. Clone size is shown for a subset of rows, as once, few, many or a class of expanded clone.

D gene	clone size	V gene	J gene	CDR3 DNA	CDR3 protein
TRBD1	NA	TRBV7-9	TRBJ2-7	TGTGCCAGCAGTACGGGACAGGGGCAGTCTGAGCAGTACTTC	CASSTGQGQSEQYF
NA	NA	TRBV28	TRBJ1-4	TGTGCCAGCAGGTCTCCAGGGTTGAATGAAAAACTGTTTTTT	CASRSPGLNEKLFF
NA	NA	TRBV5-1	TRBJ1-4	TGCGCCAGCGGGGAGACAGGTGCAGATGAAAAACTGTTTTTT	CASGETGADEKLFF
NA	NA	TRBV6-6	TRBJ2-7	TGTGCCAGCAGTTTTGGGGGGGCCGAGCAGTACTTC	CASSFGGAEQYF
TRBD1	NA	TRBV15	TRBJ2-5	TGTGCCACCAGCAGAGTGGGACAGGGGGACCTCGGGACCCAGTACTTC	CATSRVGQGDLGTQYF
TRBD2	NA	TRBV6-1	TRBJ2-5	TGTGCCGTCCGGGCTAGCGGTTCCCTAGAGACCCAGTACTTC	CAVRASGSLETQYF
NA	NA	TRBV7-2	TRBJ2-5	TGTGCCAGCAGCTTAGTCGGCGGGGCCCAAGAGACCCAGTACTTC	CASSLVGGAQETQYF
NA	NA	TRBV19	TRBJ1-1	TGTGCCAGTAGCCCCTTGGACAGCCCTGGGGGTGCTTTCTTT	CASSPLDSPGGAFF
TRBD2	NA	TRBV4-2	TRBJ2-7	TGTGCCAGCAGCCAAGGGAGCGGGAGGGGCTACGAGCAGTACTTC	CASSQGSGRGYEQYF
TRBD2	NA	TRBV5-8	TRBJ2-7	TGTGCCAGCAGCTTGAGGGCTAGCGGGGCCTACGAGCAGTACTTC	CASSLRASGAYEQYF
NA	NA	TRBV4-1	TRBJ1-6	TGCGCCAGCAGCCAAGATTTCAGAGCGAACGATTCACCCCTCCACTTT	CASSQDFRANDSPLHF
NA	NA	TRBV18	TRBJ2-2	TGTGCCAGCTCACCAGAACTAGCGAACACCGGGGAGCTGTTTTTT	CASSPELANTGELFF
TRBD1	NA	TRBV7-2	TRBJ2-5	TGTGCCAGCAGAATCTACAGGGGGCAAGAGACCCAGTACTTC	CASRIYRGQETQYF
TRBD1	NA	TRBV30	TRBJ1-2	TGTGCCTGTAAACAGGGGGACTATGGCTACACCTTC	CACKQGDYGYTF
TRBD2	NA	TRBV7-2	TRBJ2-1	TGTGCCAGCAGCTTAAGAGGGGGCGGGGGGGCCTCCTACAATGAGCAGTTCTTC	CASSLRGGGGASYNEQFF
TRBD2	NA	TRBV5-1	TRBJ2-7	TGCGCCAGCAGCCCATCCGGGACTAGCGTAAGAGAGCAGTACTTC	CASSPSGTSVREQYF
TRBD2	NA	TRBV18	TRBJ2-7	TGTGCCAGCTCACTACCCTCCCCGAGCGGGGTATTCTCCTACGAGCAGTACTTC	CASSLPSPSGVFSYEQYF
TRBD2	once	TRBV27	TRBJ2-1	TGTGCCAGCAAGAGAGGACTAGCGGGGTACAATGAGCAGTTCTTC	CASKRGLAGYNEQFF
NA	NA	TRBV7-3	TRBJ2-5	TGTGCCAGCAGCCTTTTGGGGCTGGAAGAGACCCAGTACTTC	CASSLLGLEETQYF
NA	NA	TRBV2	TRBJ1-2	TGTGCCAGCAGTATCGGACAGTCCTATGGCTACACCTTC	CASSIGQSYGYTF
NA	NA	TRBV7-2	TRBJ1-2	TGTGCCAGCAGTCGGACAGCCTATGGCTACACCTTC	CASSRTAYGYTF
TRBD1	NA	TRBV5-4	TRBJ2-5	TGTGCCAGCAGCGAACGGACAGGGGGCCAAGAGACCCAGTACTTC	CASSERTGGQETQYF
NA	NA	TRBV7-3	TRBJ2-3	TGTGCCAGCAGGTCCCAGGTTTTAGGCACAGATACGCAGTATTTT	CASRSQVLGTDTQYF
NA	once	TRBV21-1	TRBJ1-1	TGTGCCAGCAGCAAAATGAGGGGGGGGAACACTGAAGCTTTCTTT	CASSKMRGGNTEAFF
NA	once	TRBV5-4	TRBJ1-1	TGTGCCAGCAGCTTGGGTGGGCCTATGAACACTGAAGCTTTCTTT	CASSLGGPMNTEAFF
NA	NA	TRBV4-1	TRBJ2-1	TGCGCCAGCAGCCAAGCGTCTGGAGAACCAGAGAGCTATGAGCAGTTCTTC	CASSQASGEPESYEQFF
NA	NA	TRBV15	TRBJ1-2	TGTGCCACCAGCAGAGATAGGGACTCGGCAAGTCGCTATGGCTACACCTTC	CATSRDRDSASRYGYTF
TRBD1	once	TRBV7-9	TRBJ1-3	TGTGCCAGCAGCTTCTCCGGGACAGGAGGCTCTGGAAACACCATATATTTT	CASSFSGTGGSGNTIYF
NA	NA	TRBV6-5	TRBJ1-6	TGTGCCAGCAGTTTTGAATTCCCACCGTCCCGGCTCCACTTT	CASSFEFPPSRLHF
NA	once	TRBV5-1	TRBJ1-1	TGCGCCAGCAGCTGGACTACAGGGAACACTGAAGCTTTCTTT	CASSWTTGNTEAFF
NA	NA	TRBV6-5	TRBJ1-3	TGTGCCAGCAGTGGGGGGGTCTCTGGAAACACCATATATTTT	CASSGGVSGNTIYF
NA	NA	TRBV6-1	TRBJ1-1	TGTGCCAGCAGTGAGCCAGGGTTTAACACTGAAGCTTTCTTT	CASSEPGFNTEAFF
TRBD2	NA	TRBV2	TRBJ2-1	TGTGCCAGCAGTACACCCTGGACTAGCGGGGGGGCCAATGAGCAGTTCTTC	CASSTPWTSGGANEQFF
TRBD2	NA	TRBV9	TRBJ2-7	TGTGCCAGCAGCGTTGGGACTAGCGTACCCTACGAGCAGTACTTC	CASSVGTSVPYEQYF
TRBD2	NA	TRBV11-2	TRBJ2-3	TGTGCCAGCAGCTTCTCCAGACTAGTCGGGGGGAGGCCGCAGTATTTT	CASSFSRLVGGRPQYF
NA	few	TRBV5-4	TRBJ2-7	TGTGCCAGCAGCATCGGACAGTCCGACTACGAGCAGTACTTC	CASSIGQSDYEQYF
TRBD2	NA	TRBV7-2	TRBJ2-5	TGTGCCAGCAGCCCCAGGACTAGCCCGGATGGGACCCAGTACTTC	CASSPRTSPDGTQYF
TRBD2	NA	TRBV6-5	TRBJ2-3	TGTGCCAGCACTTCTACGGGAGGGAGTTATACGCAGTATTTT	CASTSTGGSYTQYF
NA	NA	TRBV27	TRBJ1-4	TGTGCCAGCAGTACGGGAGAAAATGGAAAACTGTTTTTT	CASSTGENGKLFF
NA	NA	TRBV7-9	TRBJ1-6	TGTGCCAGCAGCTTAGCGGTGCGGGGAAGCTCCTATAATTCACCCCTCCACTTT	CASSLAVRGSSYNSPLHF
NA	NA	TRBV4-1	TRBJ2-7	TGCGCCAGCAGCCAAGGCTACCTAGGCTCCTACGAGCAGTACTTC	CASSQGYLGSYEQYF